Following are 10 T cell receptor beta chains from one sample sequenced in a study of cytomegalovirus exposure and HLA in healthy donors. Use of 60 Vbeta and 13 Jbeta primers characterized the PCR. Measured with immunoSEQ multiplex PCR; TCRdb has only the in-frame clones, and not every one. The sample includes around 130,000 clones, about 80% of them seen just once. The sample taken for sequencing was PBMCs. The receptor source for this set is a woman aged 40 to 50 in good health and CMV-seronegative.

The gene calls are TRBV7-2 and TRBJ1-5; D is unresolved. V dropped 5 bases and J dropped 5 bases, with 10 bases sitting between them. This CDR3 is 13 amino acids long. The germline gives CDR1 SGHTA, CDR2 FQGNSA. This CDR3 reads CASSIRGHQPQHF. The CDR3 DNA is TGTGCCAGCAGCATCCGAGGTCATCAGCCCCAGCATTTT. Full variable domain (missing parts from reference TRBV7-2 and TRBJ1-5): GAGVSQSPSNKVTEKGKDVELRCDPISGHTALYWYRQSLGQGLEFLIYFQGNSAPDKSGLPSDRFSAERTGGSVSTLTIQRTQQEDSAVYLCASSIRGHQPQHFGDGTRLSIL.

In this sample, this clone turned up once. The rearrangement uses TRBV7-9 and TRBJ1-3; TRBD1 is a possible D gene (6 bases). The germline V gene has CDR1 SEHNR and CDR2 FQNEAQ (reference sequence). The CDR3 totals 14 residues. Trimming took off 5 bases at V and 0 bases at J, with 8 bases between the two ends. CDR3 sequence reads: CASSRDTSGNTIYF. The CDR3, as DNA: TGTGCCAGCAGCCGGGACACCTCTGGAAACACCATATATTTT.

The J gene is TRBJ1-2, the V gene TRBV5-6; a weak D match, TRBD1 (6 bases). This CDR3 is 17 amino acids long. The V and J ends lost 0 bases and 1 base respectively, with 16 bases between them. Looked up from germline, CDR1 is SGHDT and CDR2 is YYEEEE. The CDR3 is CASSLGPPGGRNYGYTF. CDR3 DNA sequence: TGTGCCAGCAGCTTGGGCCCCCCGGGGGGGCGTAACTATGGCTACACCTTC.

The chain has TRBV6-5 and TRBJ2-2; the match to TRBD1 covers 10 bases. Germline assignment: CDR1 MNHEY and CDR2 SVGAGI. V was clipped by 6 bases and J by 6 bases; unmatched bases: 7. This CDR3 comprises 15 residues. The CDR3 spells CASRPRQGASGELFF. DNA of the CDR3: TGTGCCAGCAGACCGCGACAGGGGGCATCCGGGGAGCTGTTTTTT.

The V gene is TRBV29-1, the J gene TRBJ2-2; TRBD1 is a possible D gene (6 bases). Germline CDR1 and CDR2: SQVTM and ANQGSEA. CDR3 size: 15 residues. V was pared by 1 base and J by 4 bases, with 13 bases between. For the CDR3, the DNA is TGCAGCGTTGAAGGGGGTCAGGGGCCCACCGGGGAGCTGTTTTTT. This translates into CSVEGGQGPTGELFF.

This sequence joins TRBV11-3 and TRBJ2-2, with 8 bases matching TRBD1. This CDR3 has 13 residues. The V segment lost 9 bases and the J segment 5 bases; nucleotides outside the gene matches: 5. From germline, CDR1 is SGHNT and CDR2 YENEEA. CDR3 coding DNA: TGTGCCAGTGGACAGGGACAAACCGGGGAGCTGTTTTTT. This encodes CASGQGQTGELFF.

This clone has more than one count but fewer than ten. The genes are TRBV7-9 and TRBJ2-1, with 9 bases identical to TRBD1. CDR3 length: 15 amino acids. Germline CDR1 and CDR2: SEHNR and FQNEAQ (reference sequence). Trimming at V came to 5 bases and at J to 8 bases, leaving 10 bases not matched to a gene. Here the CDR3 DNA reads TGTGCCAGCAGCGCGGGACAGGGCACCGTAGATGAGCAGTTCTTC. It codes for CASSAGQGTVDEQFF.

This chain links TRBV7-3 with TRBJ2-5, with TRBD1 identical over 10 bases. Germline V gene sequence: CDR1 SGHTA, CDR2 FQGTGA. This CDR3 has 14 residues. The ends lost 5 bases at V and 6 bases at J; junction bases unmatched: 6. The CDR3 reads CASSGGQGGKTQYF. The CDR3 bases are TGTGCCAGCAGCGGTGGACAGGGGGGAAAGACCCAGTACTTC.

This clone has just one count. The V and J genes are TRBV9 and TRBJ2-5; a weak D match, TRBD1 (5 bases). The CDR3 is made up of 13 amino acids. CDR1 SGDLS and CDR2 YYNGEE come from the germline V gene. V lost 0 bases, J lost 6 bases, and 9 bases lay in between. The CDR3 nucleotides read TGTGCCAGCAGCGTAGTTTGGGGCAAGACCCAGTACTTC. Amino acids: CASSVVWGKTQYF.

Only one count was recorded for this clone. The CDR3: CASSLDGHGLSGYTF. The CDR3 DNA reads TGTGCCAGCAGTTTAGATGGACACGGCCTTTCTGGCTACACCTTC. This rearrangement joins TRBV28 to TRBJ1-2; D is perhaps TRBD1 (5 bases). The germline V gene encodes CDR1 MDHEN and CDR2 SYDVKM. Deletions cut 2 bases from V and 7 bases from J, with 17 bases between. The CDR3 covers 15 residues.